The rows below give T cell receptor beta chains drawn from one sample of a study of identical twins. TCRdb itself ran the 5' RACE reads through MiXCR, one entry per CDR3 protein. The profile shows more than 600,000 distinct CDR3 sequences, around a sixth of them singletons. The same specimen was also included in a second study, on T cells expressing NK-cell markers.

Sequencing was performed on PBMCs. These receptors originate from a woman between 18 and 30 years old in good health. Both conserved end residues are part of each CDR3. A D gene is named only where the DNA matches it firmly. Clone size, where shown, is once, few, many, or a class for clones that have expanded.

d_call j_call v_call clone_size cdr3_nt cdr3_aa
TRBD2 TRBJ2-3 TRBV6-5 few TGTGCCAGCAGTTACCTTGCGGGAGTCACAGATACGCAGTATTTT CASSYLAGVTDTQYF
- TRBJ1-1 TRBV5-6 many TGTGCCAGCAGCCCTGGACGGTGGATATACACTGAAGCTTTCTTT CASSPGRWIYTEAFF
TRBD1 TRBJ1-2 TRBV6-2/TRBV6-3 - TGTGCCACCCAGACAGGGGTTATGTCTGGCTACACCTTC CATQTGVMSGYTF
TRBD2 TRBJ2-1 TRBV11-2 few TGTGCCAGCAGCTTAGAGGCGGGAGAGTACGGCAATGAGCAGTTCTTC CASSLEAGEYGNEQFF
TRBD1 TRBJ1-1 TRBV20-1 - TGCAGTGCTTATGACAGGGCCGGAGCTTTCTTT CSAYDRAGAFF
- TRBJ1-1 TRBV6-1 few TGTGCCAGCAGTCCCTTCGGGGGGGCTGGCACTGAAGCTTTCTTT CASSPFGGAGTEAFF
- TRBJ2-7 TRBV7-2 few TGTGCCAGCAGCTCAGTCCTCGGATGGGATCACTCCTACGAGCAGTACTTC CASSSVLGWDHSYEQYF
- TRBJ2-7 TRBV27 once TGTGCCAGCAGTTTATCGAGCGGGACAGTCTCCTACGAGCAGTACTTC CASSLSSGTVSYEQYF
- TRBJ2-5 TRBV12-3/TRBV12-4 - TGTGCCAGCAGTTTAAGGATTACCCAGTACTTC CASSLRITQYF
TRBD2 TRBJ2-4 TRBV29-1 few TGCAGCGCCGAGCGGGAGACCCCAAACATTCAGTACTTC CSAERETPNIQYF
- TRBJ2-3 TRBV14 - TGTGCCAGCAGCCGGGTCAAAGGGCCTTCCCTGAGGTATTTT CASSRVKGPSLRYF
- TRBJ2-2 TRBV7-3 few TGTGCCAGCAGCCCCCAAAGATCGAACACCGGGGAGCTGTTTTTT CASSPQRSNTGELFF
TRBD1 TRBJ2-2 TRBV20-1 few TGCAGTGCTAGAGACCCTCGACAGGGGGCGGCCGGGGAGCTGTTTTTT CSARDPRQGAAGELFF
TRBD2 TRBJ2-7 TRBV5-1 many TGTGCCAGCAGTTCCGGGACTAGCGGGTCTTACGAGCAGTACTTC CASSSGTSGSYEQYF
TRBD1 TRBJ2-5 TRBV6-1 - TGTGCCAGCAGACGGCCGGGACAGGGAGGATTGGAGACCCAGTACTTC CASRRPGQGGLETQYF
TRBD1 TRBJ2-2 TRBV10-3 - TGTGCCATCAGTGGGCGCGACAGGGGAACCGGGGAGCTGTTTTTT CAISGRDRGTGELFF
TRBD1 TRBJ1-5 TRBV3-1 - TGTGCCAGCGGGACAGGAAATAGCAATCAGCCCCAGCATTTT CASGTGNSNQPQHF
- TRBJ1-1 TRBV10-3 - TGTGCCATCAGTGGGGCAGAGAACACTGAAGCTTTCTTT CAISGAENTEAFF
TRBD2 TRBJ2-1 TRBV20-1 - TGCAGTGCTAGAGATTCACAAACCGGGACTAGCGTTTACAATGAGCAGTTCTTC CSARDSQTGTSVYNEQFF
TRBD2 TRBJ2-5 TRBV6-1 - TGTGCCAGCAGCCAAACCGGACTAGCGGTAGAGACCCAGTACTTC CASSQTGLAVETQYF
TRBD2 TRBJ2-7 TRBV15 few TGTGCCACCAGCAGAGATATAGCGGGAGGGCTCACGTACTTC CATSRDIAGGLTYF
- TRBJ2-2 TRBV5-1 once TGCGCCAGCAGCTCGTCGTCCTTTGGCGGGGAGCTGTTTTTT CASSSSSFGGELFF
TRBD2 TRBJ2-1 TRBV9 few TGTGCCAGCAGCGAAAGGGAGCGGGGGGGATACAATGAGCAGTTCTTC CASSERERGGYNEQFF
TRBD1 TRBJ2-7 TRBV29-1 - TGCAGCGTGGAACAGGGGAAATTCCCCTACGAGCAGTACTTC CSVEQGKFPYEQYF
- TRBJ1-2 TRBV11-1 few TGTGCCAGCACCGACTTGGGCTTACAGGGAGTAGATGGCTATGGCTACACCTTC CASTDLGLQGVDGYGYTF
- TRBJ2-1 TRBV21-1 few TGTGCCAGCAGCAAAAAAAGGAGAGCGGATCCTAGTGATAAGGTCAGGCAGTTCTTC CASSKKRRADPSDKVRQFF
- TRBJ1-1 TRBV9 - TGTGCCAGCAGCGTAGACCAGCTGAACACTGAAGCTTTCTTT CASSVDQLNTEAFF
- TRBJ2-7 TRBV5-1 many TGCGCCAGCAGCTTGGACGCGTACCTCTCCGAGCAGTACTTC CASSLDAYLSEQYF
- TRBJ2-4 TRBV12-3/TRBV12-4 many TGTGCCAGCAGTTTACGTGCCAGCGCCAAAAACATTCAGTACTTC CASSLRASAKNIQYF
- TRBJ2-3 TRBV12-3/TRBV12-4 - TGTGCCAGCACCTCCCTCACAGATACGCAGTATTTT CASTSLTDTQYF
TRBD2 TRBJ2-2 TRBV20-1 many TGCAGTGCTACAGCGGGGCAAGCTAGGGGGGAGCTGTTTTTT CSATAGQARGELFF
TRBD1 TRBJ2-7 TRBV6-1 - TGTGCCAGCAGGGAGAGTAGGGACAGCTACGAGCAGTACTTC CASRESRDSYEQYF
TRBD2 TRBJ2-1 TRBV6-5 - TGTGCCAGCAGTTACCGCCCACTACTAGCGGCCTCCTACAATGAGCAGTTCTTC CASSYRPLLAASYNEQFF
- TRBJ2-7 TRBV30 - TGTGCCTGGAGTGTGAACTACGAGCAGTACTTC CAWSVNYEQYF
TRBD2 TRBJ2-7 TRBV5-1 - TGCGCCAGCAGCTCGGGACTAGGAATCCTATACGAGCAGTACTTC CASSSGLGILYEQYF
- TRBJ2-1 TRBV12-5 few TGTGCTAGTGGTTTCATGCAGGGGTCCTACAATGAGCAGTTCTTC CASGFMQGSYNEQFF
TRBD1 TRBJ2-2 TRBV5-5 few TGTGCCAGCAGCTTGGTGGGACAGGGGGCATACGGGGAGCTGTTTTTT CASSLVGQGAYGELFF
- TRBJ2-3 TRBV6-1 few TGTGCCAGTGGGATAGCCGCTAGCACAGATACGCAGTATTTT CASGIAASTDTQYF
- TRBJ2-3 TRBV7-9 - TGTGCCAGCAGCTTAGTTCTGATACACACAGATACGCAGTATTTT CASSLVLIHTDTQYF
- TRBJ1-4 TRBV7-2 few TGTGCCAGCAGCTTTGCCGGGACAACTAAAGGAAAACTGTTTTTT CASSFAGTTKGKLFF
- TRBJ2-7 TRBV29-1 - TGCAGCGTCCAGCCTGGGGCCGGGAACGAGCAGTACTTC CSVQPGAGNEQYF
- TRBJ1-4 TRBV29-1 many TGCAGCGTTTCTACAGAGAATGAAAAACTGTTTTTT CSVSTENEKLFF
- TRBJ1-2 TRBV7-2 - TGTGCCAGCAGCTTAGGACAAGTTTATGGGGCCACCTTC CASSLGQVYGATF
- TRBJ2-3 TRBV20-1 few TGCAGTGCTAGAGATCCCGGGGGTACAGATACGCAGTATTTT CSARDPGGTDTQYF
- TRBJ2-7 TRBV15 few TGTGCCACCAGCAGAGATCCTGACAACTACGAGCAGTACTTC CATSRDPDNYEQYF
- TRBJ1-5 TRBV10-3 - TGTGCCATCAGCGCGGTAACAGGGAATCAGCCCCAGCATTTT CAISAVTGNQPQHF
TRBD2 TRBJ2-3 TRBV12-3/TRBV12-4 many TGTGCCAGCAGTTACACTAGCGCTCGGGATACGCAGTATTTT CASSYTSARDTQYF
- TRBJ2-2 TRBV12-3/TRBV12-4 - TGTGCCAGCAGTTTAGTGAGGTCCACCGGGGAGCTGTTTTTT CASSLVRSTGELFF
TRBD1 TRBJ2-7 TRBV29-1 few TGCAGCGTTGTGGGACAGGGGCTGAGACGGGACGAGCAGTACTTC CSVVGQGLRRDEQYF
TRBD2 TRBJ2-1 TRBV4-3 few TGCGCCAGCAGCCAATTTAGCGGGAGGGGCTACAATGAGCAGTTCTTC CASSQFSGRGYNEQFF
- TRBJ2-4 TRBV7-8 - TGTGCCAGCAGCGTCTCTAGGTGGGGGACGGCCAAAAACATTCAGTACTTC CASSVSRWGTAKNIQYF
- TRBJ2-1 TRBV5-1 - TGCGCCAGCAGCGACCGACTTAATGAGCAGTTCTTC CASSDRLNEQFF